This T cell receptor (beta chain) was found in a study of radiation and T cells in renal cell carcinoma. Study information: Nephrectomy followed 15 Gy stereotactic body radiation by 4 weeks.

Worth noting for this clone: The antigen is unknown.

Repertoires were generated with immunoSEQ multiplex PCR, while TCRdb's copy carries only in-frame clones and drops some. Seen here are 70,000 to 100,000 clones, 82% observed once, and the top ten hold 6% to 7%. Study results and caveats: From baseline, blood top tumor clonotypes peaked at 2 weeks post-radiation. Pretreatment tumor biopsies were lacking, so baseline clonotypes are unknown.

This sample's time point: baseline pretreatment blood. Treatment denoted: 15 Gy SBRT to primary tumor, nephrectomy 4 weeks later. Serial blood draws occurred at baseline and 2 and 4 weeks post-SBRT. The clonotype comes from a man in his sixties with renal cell carcinoma. Sequences were derived from blood, sampled from a patient whose treatment included radiotherapy and nephrectomy.

The CDR3 is CASSHGTHIQYF. The CDR3 DNA reads as TGTGCCAGCAGCCATGGGACACATATTCAGTACTTC. The chain is built from TRBV14 and TRBJ2-4, with a tentative D call TRBD1 (6 bases). The V gene lost 3 bases and the J gene lost 10 bases, with 10 bases spanning the gap. The CDR3 runs to 12 residues. Germline loops: CDR1 SGHDN, CDR2 FVKESK.